This T cell receptor (beta chain) originates from a study of T-cell memory formation after mild COVID-19. This clonotype was seen a handful of times. Its target is not known. TCRdb analysed the 5' RACE reads with MiXCR anew, one entry per CDR3 protein. This table has more than 350,000 distinct CDR3 sequences, about 16% appearing once. The CDR3 runs to 12 residues. CDR1 and CDR2 from the germline V gene are MNHNY and SVGAGI (reference sequence). Between the trimmed V and J ends, which lost 6 bases and 10 bases, there was a span of 13 bases. Study-level findings and limits: Cross-reactive memory seemingly joined, as some responding clones were found in pre-infection memory.

The clonotype originates from a man between 18 and 35 years old who had mild COVID-19 (a few samples of this study predate the infection). Cell type and time point are not known. Sequencing input: PBMCs or a T cell subset sorted from them (not recorded which). This chain connects TRBV6-6 to TRBJ2-1; no clear D. The CDR3 sequence is CASSPGPGEQFF. CDR3 DNA: TGTGCCAGCAGCCCCGGCCCCGGAGAGCAGTTCTTC.